These 5 T cell receptor beta chains originate from one sample sequenced in a study of cytomegalovirus exposure and HLA in healthy donors. In the PCR, 60 Vbeta and 13 Jbeta primers were used. Generated by immunoSEQ multiplex PCR, the TCRdb table keeps only in-frame clones and is missing some. The sample lists about 300,000 clones, 86% seen once, with less than 4% in the top ten. What was sequenced was PBMCs. The receptors shown here come from a middle-aged man in good health and CMV-seropositive.

The count of this clone is one. DNA for the CDR3: TGTGCCAGCAGTCCGGGACAGGGGCCCCCCAGCTCCTACGAGCAGTACTTC. Protein sequence: CASSPGQGPPSSYEQYF. The rearrangement links TRBV28 to TRBJ2-7; 10 nucleotides line up with TRBD1. The CDR3 is 17 residues long. J was trimmed by 0 bases and V by 5 bases; bases with no gene match: 10. Germline V gene lookup returns CDR1 MDHEN and CDR2 SYDVKM.

The CDR3 loop reads CSAWDIETQYF. The DNA for the CDR3 is TGCAGTGCTTGGGACATCGAGACCCAGTACTTC. V usage is TRBV20-1 and J usage is TRBJ2-5, with a weak D call TRBD1 (6 bases). CDR3 length: 11 amino acids. Trimming took off 5 bases at V and 5 bases at J, with 9 bases between the two ends. The germline gives CDR1 DFQATT, CDR2 SNEGSKA (reference sequence).

The rearrangement joins TRBV7-2 to TRBJ2-3; 7 bases line up with TRBD1. J gave up 1 base and V 1 base, and 5 bases lay outside the gene matches. The V gene's germline CDR1 is SGHTA and CDR2 FQGNSA. This CDR3 is built from 16 residues. CDR3 bases: TGTGCCAGCAGCTTAGGGGACAGACGAGGCACAGATACGCAGTATTTT. It translates to CASSLGDRRGTDTQYF.

This clone was recorded only once. V is TRBV18 and J is TRBJ1-4; possible D gene TRBD1, 6 bases. Germline V lookup: CDR1 KGHSH, CDR2 LQKENI. The CDR3 covers 17 residues. V lost 0 bases, J lost 3 bases, and 14 bases lay in between. Here the CDR3 reads CASSPPGAGRANEKLFF. The DNA of the CDR3 is TGTGCCAGCTCACCACCGGGGGCTGGTCGGGCTAATGAAAAACTGTTTTTT.

This chain connects TRBV7-8 to TRBJ2-7; tentatively, D is TRBD1 (5 bases). The CDR3 has 15 amino acids. Per the germline V gene, CDR1 is SGHVS and CDR2 is FQNEAQ. V was pared by 4 bases and J by 7 bases, with 20 bases between. CDR3 nucleotide sequence: TGTGCCAGCAGCTCGGTCGAGGCAGGGTGGTTAGAGCAGTACTTC. Protein product: CASSSVEAGWLEQYF.